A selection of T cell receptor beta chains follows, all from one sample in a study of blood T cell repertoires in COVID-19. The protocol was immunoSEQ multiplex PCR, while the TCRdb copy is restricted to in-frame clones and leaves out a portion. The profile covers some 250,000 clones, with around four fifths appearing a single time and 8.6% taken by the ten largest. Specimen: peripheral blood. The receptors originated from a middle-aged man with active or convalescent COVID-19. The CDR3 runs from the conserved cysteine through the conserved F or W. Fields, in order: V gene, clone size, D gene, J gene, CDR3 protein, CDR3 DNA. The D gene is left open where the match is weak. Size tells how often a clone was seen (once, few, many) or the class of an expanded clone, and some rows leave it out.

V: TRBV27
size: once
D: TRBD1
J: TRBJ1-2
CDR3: CASKMTGGVGYTF
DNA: TGTGCCAGCAAAATGACAGGGGGCGTTGGCTACACCTTC

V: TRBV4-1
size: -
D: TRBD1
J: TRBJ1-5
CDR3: CASSPGTGGGGSNQPQHF
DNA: TGCGCCAGCAGCCCCGGGACAGGGGGCGGTGGTAGCAATCAGCCCCAGCATTTT

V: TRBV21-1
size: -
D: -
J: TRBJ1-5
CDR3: CASSARNQGSNQPQHF
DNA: TGTGCCAGCAGCGCCAGGAACCAGGGGAGCAATCAGCCCCAGCATTTT

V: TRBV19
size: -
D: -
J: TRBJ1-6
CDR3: CASRSARPLPLHF
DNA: TGTGCCAGTAGGTCGGCGCGGCCTTTACCCCTCCACTTT

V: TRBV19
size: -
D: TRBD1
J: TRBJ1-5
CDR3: CASSIQDRGPQHF
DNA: TGTGCCAGTAGTATCCAGGACAGGGGGCCCCAGCATTTT

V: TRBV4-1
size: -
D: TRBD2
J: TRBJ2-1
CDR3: CASSPGLAYNEQFF
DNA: TGCGCCAGCTCGCCGGGACTAGCCTACAATGAGCAGTTCTTC

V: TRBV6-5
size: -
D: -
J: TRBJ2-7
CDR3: CASSSSQVSYEQYF
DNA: TGTGCCAGCAGTTCCTCACAGGTCTCCTACGAGCAGTACTTC

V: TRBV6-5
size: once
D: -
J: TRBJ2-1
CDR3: CASRRQAYNEQFF
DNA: TGTGCCAGCAGGAGACAGGCTTACAATGAGCAGTTCTTC

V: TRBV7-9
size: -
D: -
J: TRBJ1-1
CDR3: CASSSPVNTEAFF
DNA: TGTGCCAGCAGCTCCCCGGTGAACACTGAAGCTTTCTTT

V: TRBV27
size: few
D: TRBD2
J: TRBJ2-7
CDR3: CASSRLLAGVIHEQYF
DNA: TGTGCCAGCAGCCGTCTACTAGCGGGAGTAATCCACGAGCAGTACTTC

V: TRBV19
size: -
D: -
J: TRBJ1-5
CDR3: CASTQGRENQPQHF
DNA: TGTGCCAGTACCCAGGGACGGGAGAATCAGCCCCAGCATTTT

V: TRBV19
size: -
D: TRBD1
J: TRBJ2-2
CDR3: CASTGAGGLNTGELFF
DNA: TGTGCCAGTACGGGGGCAGGGGGCCTGAACACCGGGGAGCTGTTTTTT

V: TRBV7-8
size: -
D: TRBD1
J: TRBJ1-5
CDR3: CASSLTTGLYQPQHF
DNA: TGTGCCAGCAGCTTAACGACAGGGCTCTATCAGCCCCAGCATTTT

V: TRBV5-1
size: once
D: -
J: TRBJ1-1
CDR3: CASSLPGQAEAFF
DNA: TGCGCCAGCAGCCTCCCAGGCCAGGCTGAAGCTTTCTTT

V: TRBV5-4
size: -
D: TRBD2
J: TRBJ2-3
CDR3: CASSSHGRGTDTQYF
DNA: TGTGCCAGCAGCTCCCACGGGAGGGGCACAGATACGCAGTATTTT

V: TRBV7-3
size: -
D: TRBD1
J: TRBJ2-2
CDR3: CASSPDRGRTGELFF
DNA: TGTGCCAGCAGCCCGGACAGGGGAAGAACCGGGGAGCTGTTTTTT

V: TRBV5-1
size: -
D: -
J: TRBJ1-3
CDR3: CASSPQSLSGNTIYF
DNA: TGCGCCAGCAGCCCCCAGTCCCTCTCTGGAAACACCATATATTTT